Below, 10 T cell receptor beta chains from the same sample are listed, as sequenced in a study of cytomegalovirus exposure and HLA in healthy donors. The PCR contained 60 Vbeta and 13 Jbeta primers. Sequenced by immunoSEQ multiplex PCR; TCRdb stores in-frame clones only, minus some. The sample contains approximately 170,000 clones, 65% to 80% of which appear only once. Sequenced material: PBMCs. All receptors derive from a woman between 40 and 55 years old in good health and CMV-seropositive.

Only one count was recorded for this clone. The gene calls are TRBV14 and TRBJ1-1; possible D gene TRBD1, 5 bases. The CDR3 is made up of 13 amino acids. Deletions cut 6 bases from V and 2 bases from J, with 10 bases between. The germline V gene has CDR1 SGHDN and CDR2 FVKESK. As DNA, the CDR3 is TGTGCCAGCAGTGTGCAGGGTAACACTGAAGCTTTCTTT. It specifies CASSVQGNTEAFF.

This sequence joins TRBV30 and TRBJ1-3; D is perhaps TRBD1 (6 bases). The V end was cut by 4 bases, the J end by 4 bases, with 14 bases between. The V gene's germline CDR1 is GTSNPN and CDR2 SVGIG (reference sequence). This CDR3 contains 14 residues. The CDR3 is CAWTWDNGGNTIYF. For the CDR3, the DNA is TGTGCCTGGACGTGGGACAACGGGGGAAACACCATATATTTT.

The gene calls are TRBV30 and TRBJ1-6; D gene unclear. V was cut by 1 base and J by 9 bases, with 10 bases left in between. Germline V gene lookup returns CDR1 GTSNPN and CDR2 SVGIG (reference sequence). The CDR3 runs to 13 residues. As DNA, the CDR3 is TGTGCCTGGAGTGAGGTCGAGGGTTCACCCCTCCACTTT. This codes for CAWSEVEGSPLHF.

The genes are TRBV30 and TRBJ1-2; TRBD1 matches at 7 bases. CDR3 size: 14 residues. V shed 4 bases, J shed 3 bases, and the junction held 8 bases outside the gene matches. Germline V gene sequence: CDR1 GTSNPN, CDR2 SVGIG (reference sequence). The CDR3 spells CAWKKTGTDYGYTF. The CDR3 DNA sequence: TGTGCCTGGAAAAAGACCGGGACAGACTATGGCTACACCTTC.

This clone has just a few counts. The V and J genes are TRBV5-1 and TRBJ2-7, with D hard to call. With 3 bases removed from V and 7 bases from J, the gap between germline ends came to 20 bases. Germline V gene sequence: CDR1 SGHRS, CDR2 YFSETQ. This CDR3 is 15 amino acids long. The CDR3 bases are TGCGCCAGCAGCTCAACCTTGGGCCAAGAACGGGAGCAGTACTTC. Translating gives CASSSTLGQEREQYF.

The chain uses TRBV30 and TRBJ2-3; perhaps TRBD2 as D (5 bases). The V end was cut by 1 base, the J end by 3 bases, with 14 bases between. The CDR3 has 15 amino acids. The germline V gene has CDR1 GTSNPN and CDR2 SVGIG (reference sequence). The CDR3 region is CAWSDPSTGTDTQYF. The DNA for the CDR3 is TGTGCCTGGAGTGACCCCTCGACGGGGACAGATACGCAGTATTTT. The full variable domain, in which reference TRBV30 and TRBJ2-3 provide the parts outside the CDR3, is SQTIHQWPATLVQPVGSPLSLECTVEGTSNPNLYWYRQAAGRGLQLLFYSVGIGQISSEVPQNLSASRPQDRQFILSSKKLLLSDSGFYLCAWSDPSTGTDTQYFGPGTRLTVL.

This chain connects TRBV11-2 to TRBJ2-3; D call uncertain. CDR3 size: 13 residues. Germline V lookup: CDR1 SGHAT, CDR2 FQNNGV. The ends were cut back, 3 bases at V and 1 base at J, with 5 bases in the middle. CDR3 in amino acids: CASSFQGTDTQYF. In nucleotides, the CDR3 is TGTGCCAGCAGCTTCCAGGGCACAGATACGCAGTATTTT.

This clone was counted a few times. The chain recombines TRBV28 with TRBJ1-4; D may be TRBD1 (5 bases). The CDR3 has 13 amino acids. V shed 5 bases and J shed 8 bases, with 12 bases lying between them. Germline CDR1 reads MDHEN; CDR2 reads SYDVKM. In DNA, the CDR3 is TGTGCCAGCAGTCCACCCCGGACAGAAAAACTGTTTTTT. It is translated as CASSPPRTEKLFF.

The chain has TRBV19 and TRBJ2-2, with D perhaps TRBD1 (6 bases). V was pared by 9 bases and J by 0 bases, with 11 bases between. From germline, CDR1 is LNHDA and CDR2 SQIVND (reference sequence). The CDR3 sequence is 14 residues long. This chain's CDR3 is CASRDNPNTGELFF. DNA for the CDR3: TGTGCCAGCAGGGACAACCCGAACACCGGGGAGCTGTTTTTT.

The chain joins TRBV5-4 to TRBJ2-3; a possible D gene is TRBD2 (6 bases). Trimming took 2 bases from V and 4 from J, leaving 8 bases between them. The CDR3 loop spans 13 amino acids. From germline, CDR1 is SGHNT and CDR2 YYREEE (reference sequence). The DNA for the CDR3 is TGTGCCAGCAGCTTTACGGGGGCAGATACGCAGTATTTT. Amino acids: CASSFTGADTQYF.